This TCR beta chain was sequenced for a study of T cells after yellow fever vaccination. TCRdb processed the 5' RACE reads anew with MiXCR; each CDR3 protein has one entry. The repertoire holds approximately 600,000 distinct CDR3 sequences, with 12% as singletons. The V gene end was trimmed by 4 bases and the J gene end by 4 bases; junction bases not matched to a gene: 13. The CDR3 spans 18 residues. Germline lookup yields CDR1 KGHDR and CDR2 SFDVKD. The rearrangement joins TRBV24-1 to TRBJ2-3; 10 bases align to TRBD2. The receptor was derived from a man younger than 45 who received the YFV17D yellow fever vaccine. The material sequenced was PBMCs, taken on the day of the yellow fever booster vaccination. The CDR3 region is CATSDRGPSSGRADTQYF. CDR3 nucleotides: TGTGCCACCAGTGACCGTGGACCGTCCAGCGGGAGGGCAGATACGCAGTATTTT.